Following are 26 T cell receptor beta chains from one sample sequenced in a study of beta chain features in type 1 diabetes. TCRB transcripts that were expressed got sequenced, as all of the isolated RNA had been reverse transcribed. Profiling relied on immunoSEQ multiplex PCR, and the TCRdb table lists in-frame clones only, not all of them. The repertoire holds hundreds of thousands of clones, with approximately 10% as singletons. Overall study findings and caveats: Within each of all four CD4+ subsets, Type 1 diabetes patients had TCRB CDR3s that were moderately but significantly shorter.

No antigen has been identified for these receptors. Sequencing input: naive CD4+ T cells from blood. The source is a man aged 25-45 years with type 1 diabetes.

This chain links TRBV20-1 with TRBJ2-5; maybe TRBD2 (5 bases). The CDR3 sequence is 11 residues long. The V and J ends lost 6 bases and 4 bases respectively, with 9 bases between them. Germline V CDR1 and CDR2: DFQATT, SNEGSKA (reference sequence). DNA of the CDR3: TGCAGTGCCGGGGATAGAGAGACCCAGTACTTC. Amino acids: CSAGDRETQYF.

The table lists this clone with a few counts. The chain recombines TRBV29-1 with TRBJ2-3; D remains unclear. The CDR3 extends over 14 amino acids. Germline CDR1 and CDR2: SQVTM and ANQGSEA. V was cut by 5 bases and J by 0 bases, with 12 bases left in between. The CDR3 loop is CSVSPRLSTDTQYF. The CDR3 DNA is TGCAGCGTTTCCCCCAGGCTAAGCACAGATACGCAGTATTTT.

This clone showed up just a few times. The chain carries TRBV14 and TRBJ1-1; D is undetermined. V was clipped by 1 base and J by 2 bases, with 17 bases between them. The CDR3 has 17 residues. Germline V gene sequence: CDR1 SGHDN, CDR2 FVKESK. This CDR3 reads CASSQASGRRGNTEAFF. The CDR3 DNA is TGTGCCAGCAGCCAAGCCTCCGGGAGACGGGGAAACACTGAAGCTTTCTTT. The whole variable domain, remainder taken from reference TRBV14 and TRBJ1-1, is EAGVTQFPSHSVIEKGQTVTLRCDPISGHDNLYWYRRVMGKEIKFLLHFVKESKQDESGMPNNRFLAERTGGTYSTLKVQPAELEDSGVYFCASSQASGRRGNTEAFFGQGTRLTVV.

This sequence joins TRBV6-6 and TRBJ2-7; 7 nucleotides match TRBD1. CDR1 MNHNY and CDR2 SVGAGI come from the germline V gene (reference sequence). There are 14 residues in the CDR3. The junction had 8 bases not matched to a gene; V was cut back by 6 bases and J by 3 bases. The CDR3 here is CASSYRDRYYEQYF. As DNA, the CDR3 is TGTGCCAGCAGCTACCGGGACAGATACTACGAGCAGTACTTC.

This clone was counted between two and nine times. The chain is built from TRBV7-3 and TRBJ1-2; TRBD1 matches 8 bases. The germline gives CDR1 SGHTA, CDR2 FQGTGA. This CDR3 has 14 residues. The V and J ends lost 5 bases and 4 bases, in that order; junction bases with no gene match: 6. For the CDR3, the DNA is TGTGCCAGCAGCCCGGACAGGGTGGGCTATGGCTACACCTTC. Its protein is CASSPDRVGYGYTF.

The chain uses TRBV19 and TRBJ1-5; D might be TRBD1 (5 bases). Germline V gene sequence: CDR1 LNHDA, CDR2 SQIVND (reference sequence). With 5 bases removed from V and 6 bases from J, the gap between germline ends came to 8 bases. The CDR3 contains 12 residues. The CDR3 protein is CASSATGQPQHF. The CDR3 region has the DNA TGTGCCAGTAGTGCCACAGGTCAGCCCCAGCATTTT.

This clone was picked up a small number of times. The genes are TRBV9 and TRBJ2-6; TRBD1 matches 8 bases. CDR1 and CDR2 (germline): SGDLS, YYNGEE. V was clipped by 4 bases and J by 4 bases; unmatched bases: 4. The CDR3 spans 15 residues. The CDR3 coding sequence is TGTGCCAGCAGCACCCAGGGGGCCGGGGCCAACGTCCTGACTTTC. Its translation is CASSTQGAGANVLTF.

The chain couples TRBV10-3 to TRBJ2-7; 9 bases line up with TRBD1. The J segment lost 2 bases and the V segment lost 3 bases, leaving 5 bases of the junction unmatched. The CDR3 covers 15 residues. Germline lookup yields CDR1 ENHRY and CDR2 SYGVKD. The chain's CDR3 is CAISDRDRVPYEQYF. The DNA for the CDR3 is TGTGCCATCAGTGACCGGGACAGGGTACCCTACGAGCAGTACTTC.

Here the CDR3 reads CASRGSDRSDHADSNQPQHF. In DNA, the CDR3 is TGCGCCAGCAGGGGATCGGACAGAAGTGATCATGCGGACAGCAATCAGCCCCAGCATTTT. The chain is built from TRBV23-1 and TRBJ1-5; tentatively, D is TRBD1 (6 bases). TRBV23-1 is known as an ORF, though its function is uncertain. V lost 6 bases and J 1 base, leaving 28 bases between the germline ends. The CDR3 is made up of 20 amino acids.

The gene calls are TRBV4-2 and TRBJ1-6; D gene ambiguous. The V gene's germline CDR1 is LGHNA and CDR2 YNFKEQ. V gave up 0 bases and J gave up 3 bases, with 6 bases separating them. The CDR3 runs to 15 residues. As DNA, the CDR3 is TGTGCCAGCAGCCAAGATCTAGGCTATAATTCACCCCTCCACTTT. It codes for CASSQDLGYNSPLHF.

This clone has only a few counts. V usage is TRBV18 and J usage is TRBJ1-5, with 7 positions matching TRBD1. Looked up from germline, CDR1 is KGHSH and CDR2 is LQKENI. Unmatched junction bases numbered 5, after V lost 2 bases and J lost 4 bases. The CDR3 totals 15 residues. This CDR3 reads CASSPSDRENQPQHF. In DNA form, the CDR3 reads TGTGCCAGCTCACCAAGTGACAGGGAGAATCAGCCCCAGCATTTT.

V is TRBV7-2 and J is TRBJ2-1; 11 bases are shared with TRBD1. The CDR3 contains 14 residues. V was pared by 5 bases and J by 11 bases, with 8 bases of the junction left unmatched. CDR1 and CDR2 from the germline V gene are SGHTA and FQGNSA. The CDR3 reads CASSIGTGGMQQFF. In DNA, the CDR3 is TGTGCCAGCAGCATCGGGACAGGGGGGATGCAGCAGTTCTTC.

CDR3 sequence: CASSEGGTDTQYF. The CDR3 DNA reads as TGTGCCAGCAGCGAAGGGGGTACAGATACGCAGTATTTT. The V gene is TRBV9, the J gene TRBJ2-3; D is perhaps TRBD1 (6 bases). CDR3 length: 13 residues. The V gene lost 3 bases and the J gene lost 3 bases, with 8 bases spanning the gap. Germline V gene data show CDR1 as SGDLS and CDR2 as YYNGEE.

The V gene is TRBV18, the J gene TRBJ1-2; D remains unclear. The CDR3 sequence is 14 residues long. The V end was cut by 2 bases, the J end by 3 bases, with 10 bases between. The germline V gene has CDR1 KGHSH and CDR2 LQKENI. The CDR3 is CASSPMRVDYGYTF. In DNA form, the CDR3 reads TGTGCCAGCTCACCAATGAGGGTAGACTATGGCTACACCTTC.

The chain joins TRBV29-1 to TRBJ2-1, with no clear D. Germline V gene lookup returns CDR1 SQVTM and CDR2 ANQGSEA. This CDR3 spans 13 amino acids. Trimming stripped 4 bases from V and 0 bases from J, with 7 bases between. The CDR3 loop is CSVGTSSYNEQFF. The DNA of the CDR3 is TGCAGCGTTGGAACCAGCTCCTACAATGAGCAGTTCTTC.

This chain connects TRBV25-1 to TRBJ1-1; tentatively, D is TRBD1 (6 bases). Trimming took off 3 bases at V and 0 bases at J, with 11 bases between the two ends. Germline CDR1 is MGHDK and CDR2 is SYGVNS. This CDR3 comprises 15 residues. CDR3 sequence: CASSDPGAMNTEAFF. The CDR3 bases are TGTGCCAGCAGTGATCCAGGGGCCATGAACACTGAAGCTTTCTTT.

The sample holds a few counts of this clone. V gene TRBV30 combines with J gene TRBJ1-5; TRBD1 matches at 9 bases. The CDR3 runs to 17 residues. Germline V gene data show CDR1 as GTSNPN and CDR2 as SVGIG (reference sequence). Unmatched junction bases numbered 8, after V lost 2 bases and J lost 0 bases. The CDR3 region has the DNA TGTGCCTGGAGTCGGGACAGGGTACCTTATAGCAATCAGCCCCAGCATTTT. Its translation is CAWSRDRVPYSNQPQHF.

In DNA form, the CDR3 reads TGTGCCAGTAGGGTCGGGACAGCGAACACTGAAGCTTTCTTT. Translated: CASRVGTANTEAFF. The chain carries TRBV19 and TRBJ1-1, with 7 bases lining up with TRBD1. V dropped 6 bases and J dropped 1; count of bases not matched to a gene: 5. The germline V gene encodes CDR1 LNHDA and CDR2 SQIVND (reference sequence). This CDR3 contains 14 residues.

Only a few counts were recorded for this clone. This chain joins TRBV7-9 and TRBJ2-1, with D perhaps TRBD1 (6 bases). Germline CDR1 reads SEHNR; CDR2 reads FQNEAQ (reference sequence). V lost 3 bases to trimming and J lost 9 bases, with 18 bases between them. The CDR3 runs 15 residues. The CDR3 sequence is CASSFRLGGRGEQFF. CDR3 sequence (DNA): TGTGCCAGCAGCTTCCGCTTAGGGGGACGGGGTGAGCAGTTCTTC.

The V call is TRBV7-8, the J call TRBJ1-4, with 10 bases lining up with TRBD1. V was clipped by 5 bases and J by 8 bases; unmatched bases: 5. Per the germline V gene, CDR1 is SGHVS and CDR2 is FQNEAQ. The CDR3 spans 14 residues. The CDR3 loop reads CASSRQGALEKLFF. CDR3 bases: TGTGCCAGCAGCAGACAGGGGGCACTCGAAAAACTGTTTTTT.

This chain joins TRBV4-2 and TRBJ1-1, with 10 nucleotides matching TRBD1. J lost 5 bases, V lost 3 bases, and 3 bases had no gene match. CDR3 length: 14 amino acids. CDR1 and CDR2 from the germline V gene are LGHNA and YNFKEQ. This CDR3 reads CASSQRTGGTEAFF. In DNA, the CDR3 is TGTGCCAGCAGCCAGAGGACAGGGGGAACTGAAGCTTTCTTT.

The chain is built from TRBV6-1 and TRBJ2-3; D is perhaps TRBD1 (6 bases). CDR1 and CDR2 (germline): MNHNS, SASEGT. The CDR3 totals 14 residues. V gave up 7 bases and J gave up 0 bases, with 11 bases separating them. The CDR3 bases are TGTGCCAGCAATCGGGACACCAGCACAGATACGCAGTATTTT. Protein sequence: CASNRDTSTDTQYF.

This sequence joins TRBV7-3 and TRBJ2-7, with a tentative D call TRBD1 (6 bases). CDR3 length: 13 amino acids. V shed 2 bases and J shed 9 bases, with 14 bases lying between them. Looked up from germline, CDR1 is SGHTA and CDR2 is FQGTGA. The chain's CDR3 is CASSLGTSGLQYF. In DNA form, the CDR3 reads TGTGCCAGCAGCTTAGGGACATCAGGCCTGCAGTACTTC.

The rearrangement uses TRBV5-4 and TRBJ1-6; tentative D call: TRBD1 (6 bases). This CDR3 has 15 amino acids. Trimming pared 4 bases from V and 7 bases from J, leaving 15 bases between. CDR1 is SGHNT and CDR2 is YYREEE in the germline V gene (reference sequence). This CDR3 is CASSTGQLENSPLHF. The CDR3 DNA reads TGTGCCAGCAGCACAGGACAGCTAGAAAATTCACCCCTCCACTTT.

This clone occurred a few times. The CDR3 nucleotides are TGTGCCTGGAGTGTATCGGGGCAGCCCCAGCATTTT. Residues: CAWSVSGQPQHF. The chain couples TRBV30 to TRBJ1-5; D is ambiguous. Germline CDR1 GTSNPN, CDR2 SVGIG (reference sequence). This CDR3 comprises 12 residues. V was pared by 0 bases and J by 7 bases, with 7 bases between.

This clone was seen only a few times. The chain couples TRBV9 to TRBJ2-3; no firm D call. V shed 0 bases and J shed 5 bases, with 16 bases lying between them. CDR1 and CDR2 (germline): SGDLS, YYNGEE. The CDR3 runs 16 residues. CDR3 in DNA: TGTGCCAGCAGCGTAGCTGGCGGCCCCCGTGGAGATACGCAGTATTTT. Its translation is CASSVAGGPRGDTQYF.